This paragraph reports one T cell receptor (beta chain). Its antigen is unidentified. The data were obtained in a study of response to subunit inactivated influenza vaccine. Study-wide points: The authors put forward the suggestion that each seasonal influenza vaccination may bring in only a limited number of new T cells.

CDR3 length equals 15 residues. V lost 0 bases and J lost 4, with 13 bases in between. Looked up from germline, CDR1 is DFQATT and CDR2 is SNEGSKA (reference sequence). TCRdb analysed the RT-PCR reads with MiXCR anew, one entry per CDR3 protein. The sample lists about 700,000 distinct CDR3 sequences; approximately 15% were seen once. This chain links TRBV20-1 with TRBJ2-1; tentatively, D is TRBD2 (5 bases). The material sequenced was PBMCs from blood, taken roughly 2 weeks before vaccination. The TCR comes from a man in his fifties or sixties who received an inactivated influenza vaccine. The CDR3 DNA reads TGCAGTGCTAGAGATAGAGGGAGCGGATACAATGAGCAGTTCTTC. Its translation: CSARDRGSGYNEQFF.